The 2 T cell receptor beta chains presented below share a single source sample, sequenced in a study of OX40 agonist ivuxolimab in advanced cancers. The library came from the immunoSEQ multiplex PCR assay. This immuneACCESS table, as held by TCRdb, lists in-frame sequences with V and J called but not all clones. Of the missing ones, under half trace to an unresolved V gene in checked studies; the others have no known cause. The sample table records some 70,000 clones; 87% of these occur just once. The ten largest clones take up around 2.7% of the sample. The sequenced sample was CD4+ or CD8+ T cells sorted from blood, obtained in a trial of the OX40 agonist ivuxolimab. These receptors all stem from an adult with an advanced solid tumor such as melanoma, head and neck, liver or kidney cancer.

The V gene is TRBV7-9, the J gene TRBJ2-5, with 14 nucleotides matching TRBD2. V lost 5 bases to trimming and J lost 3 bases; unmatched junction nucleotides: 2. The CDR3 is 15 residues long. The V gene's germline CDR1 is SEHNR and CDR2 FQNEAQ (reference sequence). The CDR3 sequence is CASSTGLAGEETQYF. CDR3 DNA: TGTGCCAGCAGCACGGGACTAGCGGGAGAAGAGACCCAGTACTTC.

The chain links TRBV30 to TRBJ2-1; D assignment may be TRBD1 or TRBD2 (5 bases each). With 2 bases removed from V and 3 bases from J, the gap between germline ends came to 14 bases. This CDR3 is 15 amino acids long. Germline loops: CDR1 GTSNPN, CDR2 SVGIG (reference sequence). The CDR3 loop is CAWSLAGTGYNEQFF. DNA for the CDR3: TGTGCCTGGAGTTTAGCCGGGACCGGCTACAATGAGCAGTTCTTC.